This is a list of T cell receptor beta chains from one sample in a study of control samples from healthy donors and cancer patients. Assay: immunoSEQ multiplex PCR; the TCRdb copy retains only in-frame clones and omits some. The table has around 30,000 clones, 85% to 95% seen once. Material for sequencing was PBMCs. The source is a man between 35 and 55 years old with colorectal cancer. CDR3s include the opening cysteine and the closing phenylalanine or tryptophan. D genes are given only for firm matches.

V: TRBV12-3/TRBV12-4
D: -
J: TRBJ1-1
CDR3: CASSRSTEAFF
DNA: TGTGCCAGCAGTCGGAGCACTGAAGCTTTCTTT

V: TRBV6-2/TRBV6-3
D: -
J: TRBJ2-5
CDR3: CASSYVAGAQGAQYF
DNA: TGTGCCAGCAGTTACGTAGCGGGGGCACAGGGGGCCCAGTACTTC

V: TRBV23-1
D: TRBD1
J: TRBJ1-5
CDR3: CASSHPLDRVCNQPQHF
DNA: TGCGCCAGCAGTCACCCCCTTGACAGGGTCTGCAATCAGCCCCAGCATTTT

V: TRBV11-2
D: TRBD1
J: TRBJ1-1
CDR3: CASSSGQGGKAEAFF
DNA: TGTGCCAGCAGCTCGGGGCAGGGGGGTAAGGCTGAAGCTTTCTTT

V: TRBV19
D: -
J: TRBJ1-2
CDR3: CASNPSGTSGGYTF
DNA: TGTGCCAGTAATCCTTCCGGGACCTCCGGTGGCTACACCTTC

V: TRBV5-1
D: -
J: TRBJ1-2
CDR3: CASSLPLGTSYGYTF
DNA: TGCGCCAGCAGCTTGCCCTTAGGGACAAGCTATGGCTACACCTTC

V: TRBV12-3/TRBV12-4
D: -
J: TRBJ2-1
CDR3: CASSVNEQFF
DNA: TGTGCCAGCAGCGTAAATGAGCAGTTCTTC

V: TRBV20-1
D: -
J: TRBJ2-7
CDR3: CSASGRLDEQYF
DNA: TGCAGTGCTAGTGGCCGGTTAGACGAGCAGTACTTC

V: TRBV18
D: TRBD1
J: TRBJ2-1
CDR3: CASSQDRYEQFF
DNA: TGTGCCAGCTCTCAGGACAGGTATGAGCAGTTCTTC

V: TRBV5-1
D: -
J: TRBJ1-2
CDR3: CASSLATGLNYGYTF
DNA: TGCGCCAGCAGCTTGGCTACGGGGCTGAACTATGGCTACACCTTC

V: TRBV11-2
D: -
J: TRBJ2-2
CDR3: CASSELRGSGELFF
DNA: TGTGCCAGCAGCGAACTAAGGGGATCCGGGGAGCTGTTTTTT

V: TRBV27
D: -
J: TRBJ2-5
CDR3: CASSFVSGAQETQYF
DNA: TGTGCCAGCAGTTTTGTCTCTGGGGCCCAAGAGACCCAGTACTTC

V: TRBV2
D: TRBD2
J: TRBJ2-7
CDR3: CAISGGKTYEQYF
DNA: TGTGCCATTTCGGGGGGGAAGACCTACGAGCAGTACTTC

V: TRBV6-5
D: TRBD1
J: TRBJ1-2
CDR3: CASRGQGGYTF
DNA: TGTGCCAGCAGAGGACAGGGGGGCTACACCTTC

V: TRBV3-1/TRBV3-2
D: -
J: TRBJ2-7
CDR3: CASSQSGPYEQYF
DNA: TGTGCCAGCAGCCAATCCGGGCCCTACGAGCAGTACTTC

V: TRBV2
D: -
J: TRBJ2-7
CDR3: CASSVIHEQYF
DNA: TGTGCCAGCAGTGTCATCCACGAGCAGTACTTC

V: TRBV5-1
D: TRBD1
J: TRBJ1-6
CDR3: CASSLVVGTDYNSPLHF
DNA: TGCGCCAGCAGCTTGGTTGTTGGGACAGATTATAATTCACCCCTCCACTTT

V: TRBV7-8
D: -
J: TRBJ2-2
CDR3: CASSLNTGELFF
DNA: TGTGCCAGCAGCCTCAACACCGGGGAGCTGTTTTTT

V: TRBV12-3/TRBV12-4
D: -
J: TRBJ2-7
CDR3: CASSSLYEQYF
DNA: TGTGCCAGCAGTTCCCTCTACGAGCAGTACTTC

V: TRBV10-1
D: -
J: TRBJ1-3
CDR3: CASSPHDGNTIYF
DNA: TGCGCCAGCAGTCCCCATGACGGAAACACCATATATTTT

V: TRBV27
D: TRBD1
J: TRBJ2-7
CDR3: CASKGQVREYEQYF
DNA: TGTGCCAGCAAGGGACAGGTTCGAGAATACGAGCAGTACTTC

V: TRBV19
D: -
J: TRBJ2-4
CDR3: CASSPPGAVDIQYF
DNA: TGTGCCAGTAGTCCCCCGGGGGCGGTGGACATTCAGTACTTC